This is a list of T cell receptor beta chains from one sample in a study of metastatic and nonmetastatic thyroid tumors. TCRdb re-called the PCR reads via MiXCR. This sample yields 75,000 to 100,000 clones, of which approximately 12% are seen a single time; about 10% belongs to the top ten. Sample: blood. The receptor source for this set is a female donor with papillary thyroid cancer or a benign thyroid nodule (not recorded which). Some clones in this sample may be carry-over from other donors' samples. Both conserved end residues are part of each CDR3. Fields, in order: clone size, D gene, J gene, V gene, CDR3 protein, CDR3 DNA. The D gene is left open where the match is weak. The size field is filled for only some rows; it gives once, few, many or a size class.

size: many; D: TRBD2; J: TRBJ2-5; V: TRBV12-3/TRBV12-4; CDR3: CASIREGEETQYF; DNA: TGTGCCAGCATCCGGGAGGGGGAAGAGACCCAGTACTTC
size: many; D: NA; J: TRBJ1-1; V: TRBV5-1; CDR3: CASSLDGRSNTEAFF; DNA: TGCGCCAGCAGCTTGGACGGCAGGTCGAACACTGAAGCTTTCTTT
size: many; D: NA; J: TRBJ1-3; V: TRBV7-3; CDR3: CASSLTGEVGNTIYF; DNA: TGTGCCAGCAGCTTAACGGGGGAGGTTGGAAACACCATATATTTT
size: NA; D: TRBD1; J: TRBJ1-2; V: TRBV28; CDR3: CASSLVGQGARGYTF; DNA: TGTGCCAGCAGTTTAGTTGGCCAGGGGGCGCGTGGCTACACCTTC
size: NA; D: TRBD2; J: TRBJ2-7; V: TRBV5-1; CDR3: CASSLWPLAEGFEQYF; DNA: TGCGCCAGCAGCTTGTGGCCTCTAGCGGAAGGGTTCGAGCAGTACTTC
size: many; D: NA; J: TRBJ1-6; V: TRBV10-3; CDR3: CAIGREKNSPLHF; DNA: TGTGCCATCGGCAGGGAGAAAAATTCACCCCTCCACTTT
size: many; D: TRBD1; J: TRBJ1-2; V: TRBV4-1; CDR3: CASSQDGTGGGGYTF; DNA: TGCGCCAGCAGCCAAGATGGGACAGGGGGTGGTGGCTACACCTTC
size: many; D: NA; J: TRBJ2-5; V: TRBV3-1; CDR3: CASSQVHETQYF; DNA: TGTGCCAGCAGCCAAGTACATGAGACCCAGTACTTC
size: many; D: NA; J: TRBJ1-1; V: TRBV18; CDR3: CASSLGTEAFF; DNA: TGTGCCAGCTCTCTTGGCACTGAAGCTTTCTTT
size: many; D: TRBD2; J: TRBJ2-1; V: TRBV6-2/TRBV6-3; CDR3: CASKGGISGRYEQFF; DNA: TGTGCCAGCAAGGGCGGAATTAGCGGGAGGTATGAGCAGTTCTTC
size: NA; D: NA; J: TRBJ1-4; V: TRBV6-1; CDR3: CASSGVMVRFWEKLFF; DNA: TGTGCCAGCAGTGGAGTGATGGTCAGGTTTTGGGAAAAACTGTTTTTT
size: many; D: TRBD2; J: TRBJ2-5; V: TRBV12-3/TRBV12-4; CDR3: CASSLALSGAKETQYF; DNA: TGTGCCAGCAGTTTAGCGCTGAGCGGGGCCAAAGAGACCCAGTACTTC
size: many; D: NA; J: TRBJ1-1; V: TRBV7-6; CDR3: CASSLNFRGGGEAFF; DNA: TGTGCCAGCAGCTTAAATTTTCGGGGGGGAGGTGAAGCTTTCTTT
size: many; D: TRBD1; J: TRBJ1-6; V: TRBV15; CDR3: CATSRDETGGNSPLHF; DNA: TGTGCCACCAGCAGAGATGAGACAGGGGGCAATTCACCCCTCCACTTT
size: NA; D: TRBD1; J: TRBJ2-7; V: TRBV12-3/TRBV12-4; CDR3: CASSPFGGGTGLAYYQYF; DNA: TGTGCCAGCAGTCCATTTGGGGGTGGGACAGGGCTTGCCTACTATCAGTACTTC
size: many; D: TRBD1; J: TRBJ2-7; V: TRBV10-3; CDR3: CAISGLRDRARVYEQYF; DNA: TGTGCCATCAGTGGCCTCCGGGACAGGGCCCGTGTGTACGAGCAGTACTTC
size: many; D: TRBD2; J: TRBJ2-1; V: TRBV20-1; CDR3: CSARGTSGRATNEQFF; DNA: TGCAGTGCTAGAGGGACTAGCGGGAGGGCCACGAATGAGCAGTTCTTC
size: many; D: TRBD1; J: TRBJ2-7; V: TRBV5-4; CDR3: CASSFDRGREQYF; DNA: TGTGCCAGCAGCTTTGACAGGGGGCGAGAGCAGTACTTC
size: many; D: NA; J: TRBJ1-1; V: TRBV30; CDR3: CAWSVGAAEAFF; DNA: TGTGCCTGGAGCGTAGGGGCAGCCGAAGCTTTCTTT
size: few; D: NA; J: TRBJ1-1; V: TRBV9; CDR3: CASSVGGNQGEAFF; DNA: TGTGCCAGCAGCGTCGGTGGAAACCAGGGTGAAGCTTTCTTT
size: many; D: NA; J: TRBJ1-5; V: TRBV5-1; CDR3: CASSLEGESNQPQHF; DNA: TGCGCCAGCAGCTTGGAGGGGGAGAGCAATCAGCCCCAGCATTTT
size: few; D: NA; J: TRBJ1-6; V: TRBV20-1; CDR3: CSAREPTYNSPLHF; DNA: TGCAGTGCTAGAGAGCCGACGTATAATTCACCCCTCCACTTT
size: few; D: TRBD1; J: TRBJ1-2; V: TRBV6-1; CDR3: CASSSHRGYYTF; DNA: TGTGCCAGCAGTTCCCACAGGGGGTACTACACCTTC
size: many; D: NA; J: TRBJ1-5; V: TRBV28; CDR3: CASSLFGRGNQPQHF; DNA: TGTGCCAGCAGTTTATTTGGAAGAGGCAATCAGCCCCAGCATTTT
size: NA; D: NA; J: TRBJ2-7; V: TRBV14; CDR3: CASSQISTSSYEQYF; DNA: TGTGCCAGCAGCCAAATTAGTACGAGCTCCTACGAGCAGTACTTC
size: NA; D: TRBD2; J: TRBJ2-1; V: TRBV5-1; CDR3: CASALAGPLNEQFF; DNA: TGCGCCTCAGCACTAGCGGGTCCACTAAATGAGCAGTTCTTC
size: many; D: NA; J: TRBJ1-4; V: TRBV7-2; CDR3: CASSLASRDGEKLFF; DNA: TGTGCCAGCAGCTTAGCGTCCAGGGACGGAGAAAAACTGTTTTTT
size: many; D: TRBD1; J: TRBJ1-3; V: TRBV2; CDR3: CASRDTGGSSGNTIYF; DNA: TGTGCCAGCAGGGACACAGGGGGTAGCTCTGGAAACACCATATATTTT
size: NA; D: TRBD2; J: TRBJ2-7; V: TRBV28; CDR3: CASPPVLAGGPHEQYF; DNA: TGTGCCAGCCCGCCGGTACTAGCGGGAGGGCCCCACGAGCAGTACTTC
size: many; D: NA; J: TRBJ2-5; V: TRBV7-8; CDR3: CASSFRPSDETQYF; DNA: TGTGCCAGCAGCTTCCGCCCTAGCGACGAGACCCAGTACTTC
size: many; D: TRBD2; J: TRBJ2-7; V: TRBV5-6; CDR3: CASSLRRTSGNYEQYF; DNA: TGTGCCAGCAGCTTGCGTAGGACTAGCGGCAACTACGAGCAGTACTTC
size: many; D: NA; J: TRBJ1-4; V: TRBV20-1; CDR3: CSARQEATNEKLFF; DNA: TGCAGTGCTAGACAGGAGGCAACTAATGAAAAACTGTTTTTT
size: many; D: TRBD2; J: TRBJ2-2; V: TRBV11-2; CDR3: CASSPKTSAGELFF; DNA: TGTGCCAGCAGCCCGAAGACTAGCGCCGGGGAGCTGTTTTTT
size: many; D: NA; J: TRBJ2-1; V: TRBV18; CDR3: CASSPPGDAYNEQFF; DNA: TGTGCCAGCTCACCACCGGGGGACGCCTACAATGAGCAGTTCTTC
size: many; D: NA; J: TRBJ2-1; V: TRBV6-1; CDR3: CASSEQATHNEQFF; DNA: TGTGCCAGCAGTGAACAGGCTACCCACAATGAGCAGTTCTTC
size: NA; D: NA; J: TRBJ2-5; V: TRBV5-6; CDR3: CASSITPGFVGETQYF; DNA: TGTGCCAGCAGCATCACGCCGGGGTTCGTAGGAGAGACCCAGTACTTC
size: NA; D: NA; J: TRBJ2-2; V: TRBV20-1; CDR3: CSARDKGYTGELFF; DNA: TGCAGTGCTAGAGATAAAGGGTACACCGGGGAGCTGTTTTTT
size: many; D: TRBD2; J: TRBJ2-7; V: TRBV20-1; CDR3: CSAWREPYEQYF; DNA: TGCAGTGCCTGGCGGGAGCCTTACGAGCAGTACTTC
size: many; D: NA; J: TRBJ2-1; V: TRBV6-1; CDR3: CASSGDRYNEQFF; DNA: TGTGCCAGCAGTGGCGATAGATACAATGAGCAGTTCTTC
size: many; D: NA; J: TRBJ2-1; V: TRBV19; CDR3: CASSIGGRGRRNEQFF; DNA: TGTGCCAGTAGTATTGGGGGGAGGGGGCGTAGGAATGAGCAGTTCTTC
size: NA; D: NA; J: TRBJ2-2; V: TRBV5-1; CDR3: CASSSQWYTAELFF; DNA: TGCGCCAGCAGCTCTCAGTGGTACACCGCGGAGCTGTTTTTT
size: many; D: TRBD2; J: TRBJ2-7; V: TRBV28; CDR3: CASSSGLVEQYF; DNA: TGTGCCAGCAGTTCCGGACTAGTTGAGCAGTACTTC
size: few; D: NA; J: TRBJ2-7; V: TRBV10-2; CDR3: CASSQLRDHEQYF; DNA: TGCGCCAGCTCCCAGTTAAGGGACCACGAGCAGTACTTC
size: many; D: NA; J: TRBJ2-5; V: TRBV5-1; CDR3: CASSLGATGLKTQYF; DNA: TGCGCCAGCAGCTTGGGCGCTACGGGCTTGAAGACCCAGTACTTC
size: many; D: TRBD1; J: TRBJ1-1; V: TRBV19; CDR3: CAGRGGAGTEAFF; DNA: TGTGCCGGTCGAGGGGGCGCGGGGACTGAAGCTTTCTTT
size: many; D: NA; J: TRBJ2-3; V: TRBV6-1; CDR3: CASSRQSSSTDTQYF; DNA: TGTGCCAGCAGTCGACAGTCTTCTAGCACAGATACGCAGTATTTT
size: many; D: NA; J: TRBJ2-1; V: TRBV7-9; CDR3: CASSRGQGNEQFF; DNA: TGTGCCAGCTCACGCGGGCAGGGCAATGAGCAGTTCTTC
size: many; D: TRBD1; J: TRBJ1-1; V: TRBV2; CDR3: CASSATGATEAFF; DNA: TGTGCCAGCAGCGCGACAGGGGCCACTGAAGCTTTCTTT
size: few; D: TRBD2; J: TRBJ2-7; V: TRBV6-1; CDR3: CVSSEEGSGSHEQYF; DNA: TGTGTCAGCAGTGAAGAGGGTAGCGGGAGCCACGAGCAGTACTTC
size: many; D: NA; J: TRBJ1-2; V: TRBV28; CDR3: CASSLLRAGYTF; DNA: TGTGCCAGCAGTTTGCTCCGGGCTGGCTACACCTTC
size: many; D: NA; J: TRBJ2-1; V: TRBV20-1; CDR3: CSANGLYNEQFF; DNA: TGCAGTGCTAATGGCCTCTACAATGAGCAGTTCTTC
size: many; D: NA; J: TRBJ2-1; V: TRBV12-3/TRBV12-4; CDR3: CASSMRREQFF; DNA: TGTGCCAGCAGTATGAGACGTGAGCAGTTCTTC